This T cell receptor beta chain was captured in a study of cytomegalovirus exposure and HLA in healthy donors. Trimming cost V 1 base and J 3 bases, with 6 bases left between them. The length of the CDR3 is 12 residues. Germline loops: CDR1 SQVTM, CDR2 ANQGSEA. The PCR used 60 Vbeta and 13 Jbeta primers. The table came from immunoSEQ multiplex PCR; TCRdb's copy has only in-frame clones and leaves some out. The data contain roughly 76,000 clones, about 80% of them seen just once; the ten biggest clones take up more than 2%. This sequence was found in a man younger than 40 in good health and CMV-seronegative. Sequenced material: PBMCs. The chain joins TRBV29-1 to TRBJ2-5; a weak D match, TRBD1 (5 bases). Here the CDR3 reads CSVEGREETQYF. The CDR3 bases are TGCAGCGTTGAAGGCAGGGAAGAGACCCAGTACTTC.